Here is one T cell receptor beta chain with its context. The target antigen is unknown. This record comes from a study of T cell repertoires in cytomegalovirus infection. Study-level information: Based on public TCR beta signatures, there were indications of CMV infection and of a matching HLA type. Findings and caveats of the study: The ex vivo response was dominated by HLA-C-restricted CMV-specific TCR beta clonotypes. Totalled public TCR beta family frequency picked out people who carried CMV plus the relevant HLA.

V shed 3 bases and J shed 9 bases, with 9 bases lying between them. The CDR3 extends over 11 amino acids. MiXCR was run by TCRdb on the reads, yielding one entry per CDR3 protein. The profile covers over 250,000 distinct CDR3 sequences, with roughly a fifth appearing a single time and approximately 19% taken by the ten largest. The rearrangement joins TRBV12-3 or TRBV12-4 to TRBJ2-7, with unresolved D. Sample: cultured PBMCs, taken from culture after CMV antigen stimulation. The sequence was obtained from a human donor in good health (CMV status not recorded). Some clones in this sample may be carry-over from other donors' samples. CDR3 residues: CASSLGGLQYF. Written as DNA, the CDR3 is TGTGCCAGCAGTTTGGGTGGGTTGCAGTACTTC.